The clone carrying this T cell receptor (beta chain) was detected ten times or more. This entry is derived from a study of T cells in Graves' hyperthyroidism and ophthalmopathy. Amplification yielded TCR beta CDR3 regions, with RNA transcripts as the source. In the first-round RT-PCR of the TCR CDR3, the HTBI primer set was used. Each CDR3 protein gets one entry after TCRdb re-called the multiplex PCR reads with MiXCR. This table has under 300,000 distinct CDR3 sequences, around 13% appearing once. This sequence was found in a woman aged 40-49 years with Graves' hyperthyroidism. The sequencing input was blood.

The CDR3 DNA reads as TGTGCCAGCAGCACGGCCGGGACGGCCACATACGAGCAGTACTTC. Translating it yields CASSTAGTATYEQYF. The V call is TRBV7-2, the J call TRBJ2-7; D assignment may be TRBD1 or TRBD2 (5 bases each). Trimming pared 5 bases from V and 4 bases from J, leaving 18 bases between. The CDR3 spans 15 residues. Germline V gene lookup returns CDR1 SGHTA and CDR2 FQGNSA.